This entry lists 6 T cell receptor beta chains sequenced from one sample in a study of T cell responses to AZD1222 COVID-19 vaccine. Clones were read by immunoSEQ multiplex PCR, and TCRdb kept only the in-frame ones, dropping some. Among roughly 140,000 clones listed, approximately 85% were seen once. The specimen comprised peripheral blood, sampled on day 0 of MenACWY control vaccination. Receptor source: an adult in good health.

The chain employs TRBV5-5 and TRBJ1-6; D gene ambiguous. The CDR3 consists of 16 residues. The V end was cut by 2 bases, the J end by 5 bases, with 14 bases between. The germline V gene encodes CDR1 SGHKS and CDR2 YYEKEE (reference sequence). The CDR3 sequence: CASSLVGSSNNSPLHF. The CDR3 DNA is TGTGCCAGCAGCTTAGTAGGGAGTAGTAATAATTCACCCCTCCACTTT.

The rearrangement uses TRBV19 and TRBJ2-3; D gene unclear. Trimming left V 3 bases short and J 0 bases short, with 7 bases between. The CDR3 runs to 14 residues. Germline-derived CDR1 and CDR2 are LNHDA and SQIVND (reference sequence). CDR3 DNA sequence: TGTGCCAGTAGTATCCAGACTAGCACAGATACGCAGTATTTT. Encoded protein: CASSIQTSTDTQYF.

A remark on this clone: An end of the junction differs from the germline gene, which may be a read error. This sequence joins TRBV3-1 (or the pseudogene TRBV3-2) and TRBJ1-2; D uncertain. The CDR3 consists of 13 residues. Germline CDR1 and CDR2: LGHDT and YNNKEL (reference sequence). The CDR3 spells CASTQGANYGYTF. In DNA form, the CDR3 reads TGTGCCAGCACCCAAGGAGCTAACTATGGCTACACCTTC.

The CDR3 sequence: CASSNFRGGHQPQHF. CDR3 coding DNA: TGTGCCAGTAGTAATTTCAGGGGGGGGCATCAGCCCCAGCATTTT. The chain joins TRBV19 to TRBJ1-5; 7 nucleotides line up with TRBD1. J lost 5 bases, V lost 4 bases, and 8 bases had no gene match. This CDR3 is 15 amino acids long. Germline V gene sequence: CDR1 LNHDA, CDR2 SQIVND (reference sequence).

V and J are TRBV24-1 and TRBJ2-5; D not certain. This CDR3 spans 13 amino acids. The germline V gene has CDR1 KGHDR and CDR2 SFDVKD. V dropped 3 bases and J dropped 5 bases, with 9 bases sitting between them. CDR3 loop: CATSDGSRETQYF. The CDR3 DNA reads TGTGCCACCAGTGATGGCTCTAGGGAGACCCAGTACTTC.

The chain carries TRBV27 and TRBJ1-5, with D possibly TRBD1 on 5 matching bases. This CDR3 contains 17 residues. The V and J ends lost 5 bases and 3 bases respectively, with 20 bases between them. In germline, CDR1 is MNHEY, CDR2 SMNVEV (reference sequence). CDR3 loop: CASSPLSLDRPNQPQHF. The DNA for the CDR3 is TGTGCCAGCAGTCCTCTATCCTTAGACAGACCCAATCAGCCCCAGCATTTT.